Listed here are 21 T cell receptor beta chains from one sample, sequenced in a study of response to subunit inactivated influenza vaccine. A single record per CDR3 protein comes from TCRdb applying MiXCR to the RT-PCR reads. The sample lists under 850,000 distinct CDR3 sequences, under 20% occurring once. Sequencing was performed on PBMCs from blood, taken 5 to 6 days after vaccination. The receptors were sampled from a man in his forties or fifties who received an inactivated influenza vaccine.

The gene calls are TRBV9 and TRBJ2-1; D uncertain. The CDR3 is made up of 13 amino acids. In germline, CDR1 is SGDLS, CDR2 YYNGEE. Trimming cost V 1 base and J 5 bases, with 7 bases left between them. The CDR3 nucleotides read TGTGCCAGCAGCGTATGGAAGAACAATGAGCAGTTCTTC. This translates into CASSVWKNNEQFF.

This clonotype was picked up a small number of times. V is TRBV5-1 and J is TRBJ2-1; 9 bases fit TRBD2. CDR3 length equals 16 residues. The trim removed 2 bases at V and 3 bases at J, leaving 6 bases unmatched. Germline V CDR1 and CDR2: SGHRS, YFSETQ. For the CDR3, the DNA is TGCGCCAGCAGCTTACGAATAGCGGGAGACTACAATGAGCAGTTCTTC. Translation gives CASSLRIAGDYNEQFF.

This chain joins TRBV7-2 and TRBJ2-7; tentative D call: TRBD2 (5 bases). This CDR3 is 12 amino acids long. CDR1 is SGHTA and CDR2 is FQGNSA in the germline V gene. Trimming left V 5 bases short and J 7 bases short, with 12 bases between. CDR3 sequence: CASSPALGEQYF. As DNA, the CDR3 is TGTGCCAGCAGCCCCGCACTAGGAGAGCAGTACTTC.

This clonotype was seen only a few times. CDR3: CASSPDSTGGTQYF. Here the CDR3 DNA reads TGTGCCAGCAGCCCGGACTCGACAGGCGGTACGCAGTATTTT. This chain uses TRBV4-2 with TRBJ2-3; possible D gene TRBD1, 6 bases. The V end was cut by 4 bases, the J end by 8 bases, with 16 bases between. Germline V gene lookup returns CDR1 LGHNA and CDR2 YNFKEQ. This CDR3 is built from 14 residues.

This clonotype was picked up many times. The chain couples TRBV7-2 to TRBJ2-7, with D hard to call. The germline V gene encodes CDR1 SGHTA and CDR2 FQGNSA. V was clipped by 1 base and J by 2 bases, with 12 bases between them. CDR3 length equals 15 residues. CDR3 residues: CASSLDSRSTYEQYF. The CDR3 nucleotides read TGTGCCAGCAGCTTAGATTCCCGGAGTACCTACGAGCAGTACTTC.

J is TRBJ2-1 and V is TRBV7-3; D remains ambiguous. Germline V gene sequence: CDR1 SGHTA, CDR2 FQGTGA. Trimming stripped 4 bases from V and 7 bases from J, with 11 bases between. The CDR3 sequence is 13 residues long. CDR3 in amino acids: CASSSLNPNEQFF. DNA for the CDR3: TGTGCCAGCAGCTCGCTTAATCCGAATGAGCAGTTCTTC.

This clonotype was counted ten times or more. This rearrangement joins TRBV5-1 to TRBJ2-3; 13 bases align to TRBD2. Losses at the gene ends were 3 bases for V and 2 bases for J; bases not matched to a gene: 6. Germline CDR1 and CDR2: SGHRS and YFSETQ. The CDR3 sequence is 17 residues long. The CDR3 is CASSWTSGGAHTDTQYF. The CDR3 DNA is TGCGCCAGCAGCTGGACTAGCGGGGGTGCCCACACAGATACGCAGTATTTT.

The DNA for the CDR3 is TGTGCCAGCCTCGGGGCGGGACAGGGGAACACTGAAGCTTTCTTT. Its protein is CASLGAGQGNTEAFF. The chain couples TRBV28 to TRBJ1-1; 9 bases are a match to TRBD1. The trim removed 8 bases at V and 1 base at J, leaving 8 bases unmatched. CDR3 length: 15 amino acids. CDR1 and CDR2 from the germline V gene are MDHEN and SYDVKM.

The chain couples TRBV7-2 to TRBJ2-5; TRBD2 agrees at 7 bases. The length of the CDR3 is 13 residues. CDR1 SGHTA and CDR2 FQGNSA come from the germline V gene. V gave up 9 bases and J gave up 5 bases; unmatched junction bases: 9. This CDR3 reads CASAGTMKETQYF. The DNA for the CDR3 is TGTGCCAGTGCCGGGACTATGAAGGAGACCCAGTACTTC.

The J gene is TRBJ1-1, the V gene TRBV6-4; the match to TRBD1 covers 7 bases. This CDR3 region has 15 residues. Looked up from germline, CDR1 is MRHNA and CDR2 is SNTAGT. Trimming cost V 2 bases and J 4 bases; bases outside gene matches: 7. CDR3 loop: CASSDRPTGSTEAFF. The CDR3 DNA reads TGTGCCAGCAGTGACAGACCGACAGGGAGCACTGAAGCTTTCTTT.

This clonotype has more than one count but fewer than ten. The chain uses TRBV12-3 or TRBV12-4 and TRBJ1-1; 9 nucleotides match TRBD1. The CDR3 has 12 amino acids. Germline trimming cut 2 bases from V and 10 bases from J; bases unmatched to any gene: 2. The CDR3 sequence: CASSLTGGAAFF. The CDR3 DNA is TGTGCCAGCAGTTTAACAGGGGGCGCAGCTTTCTTT.

CDR3 sequence (DNA): TGCGCCAGCAGCTTGATCCGCCGGAGTGCGAACACCGGGGAGCTGTTTTTT. Its protein product is CASSLIRRSANTGELFF. This rearrangement joins TRBV5-1 to TRBJ2-2; D ambiguous. This CDR3 spans 17 amino acids. CDR1 SGHRS and CDR2 YFSETQ come from the germline V gene. V lost 1 base to trimming and J lost 0 bases, with 13 bases between them.

The genes are TRBV30 and TRBJ2-2, with D possibly TRBD2 on 6 matching bases. CDR1 is GTSNPN, CDR2 SVGIG, per germline (reference sequence). With 3 bases removed from V and 4 bases from J, the gap between germline ends came to 15 bases. The CDR3 covers 15 residues. The CDR3 protein is CAWSHDGEVTGELFF. CDR3 in DNA: TGTGCCTGGAGCCACGATGGGGAGGTCACCGGGGAGCTGTTTTTT.

The chain recombines TRBV21-1 with TRBJ1-5. TRBV21-1 is tagged as a pseudogene. The CDR3 extends over 18 amino acids. The CDR3 coding sequence is TGTGCCAGCAGCAAAGCGCTTTCAGTCCACCATAGCAATCAGCCCCAGCATTTT. Amino acids: CASSKALSVHHSNQPQHF.

This rearrangement joins TRBV6-1 to TRBJ2-1; D gene ambiguous. The CDR3 loop spans 15 amino acids. Germline V gene sequence: CDR1 MNHNS, CDR2 SASEGT. Trimming pared 10 bases from V and 7 bases from J, leaving 23 bases between. DNA of the CDR3: TGTGCCATCCAAGAAGGGAAGTGGGTGAGGAATGAGCAGTTCTTC. It translates to CAIQEGKWVRNEQFF.

The J gene is TRBJ1-1, the V gene TRBV3-1, with 9 bases lining up with TRBD1. With 4 bases clipped from V and 5 bases from J, the junction kept 5 bases outside the gene matches. The germline V gene encodes CDR1 LGHDT and CDR2 YNNKEL (reference sequence). CDR3 size: 14 residues. This CDR3 reads CASSPQGAGTEAFF. DNA of the CDR3: TGTGCCAGCAGCCCACAGGGGGCAGGGACTGAAGCTTTCTTT.

This clonotype showed up many times. The chain joins TRBV12-3 or TRBV12-4 to TRBJ2-2; tentatively, D is TRBD1 (5 bases). This CDR3 is 14 amino acids long. Trimming removed 6 bases from V and 7 bases from J, with 15 bases in between. The CDR3 reads CASREGEVGGELFF. CDR3 DNA sequence: TGTGCCAGCAGGGAAGGGGAAGTAGGCGGGGAGCTGTTTTTT.

The V and J genes are TRBV7-9 and TRBJ1-3, with a weak D call TRBD1 (6 bases). CDR1 and CDR2 (germline): SEHNR, FQNEAQ (reference sequence). The CDR3 contains 12 residues. The ends were cut back, 7 bases at V and 8 bases at J, with 12 bases in the middle. For the CDR3, the DNA is TGTGCCAGCACCGACAGGCGGGACACCATATATTTT. Translated: CASTDRRDTIYF.

In this sample, this clonotype turned up a few times. The chain joins TRBV7-9 to TRBJ2-2; tentative D call: TRBD2 (5 bases). Trimming pared 5 bases from V and 1 base from J, leaving 17 bases between. This CDR3 contains 17 residues. Germline V gene data show CDR1 as SEHNR and CDR2 as FQNEAQ (reference sequence). CDR3 in DNA: TGTGCCAGCAGCCCTTGGACTGGAGATAGGAACACCGGGGAGCTGTTTTTT. Residues: CASSPWTGDRNTGELFF.

This clonotype appeared many times. The gene calls are TRBV5-1 and TRBJ2-7; 7 nucleotides align to TRBD2. V trimming: 1 base; J trimming: 4 bases; junction bases outside the gene matches: 11. The CDR3 sequence is 16 residues long. CDR1 and CDR2 from the germline V gene are SGHRS and YFSETQ. CDR3 nucleotide sequence: TGCGCCAGCAGCTTGTCTGCGCCGGGACTATCATACGAGCAGTACTTC. This gives the protein CASSLSAPGLSYEQYF.

The V and J genes are TRBV7-9 and TRBJ1-1; the D gene is possibly TRBD1 (6 bases). The CDR3 covers 17 residues. Germline CDR1 is SEHNR and CDR2 is FQNEAQ (reference sequence). V lost 1 base, J lost 1 base, and 16 bases lay in between. The CDR3 protein is CASSLEFYLTGNTEAFF. The CDR3 region has the DNA TGTGCCAGCAGCTTAGAATTTTACCTGACAGGGAACACTGAAGCTTTCTTT.